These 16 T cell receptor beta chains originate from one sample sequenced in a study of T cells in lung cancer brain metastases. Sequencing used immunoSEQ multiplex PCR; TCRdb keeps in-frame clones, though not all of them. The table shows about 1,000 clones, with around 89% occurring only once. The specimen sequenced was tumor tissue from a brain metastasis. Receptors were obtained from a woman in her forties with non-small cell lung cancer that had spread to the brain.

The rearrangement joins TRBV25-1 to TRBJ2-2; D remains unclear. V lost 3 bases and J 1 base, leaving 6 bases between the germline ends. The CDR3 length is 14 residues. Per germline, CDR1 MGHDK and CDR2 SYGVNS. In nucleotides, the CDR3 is TGTGCCAGCAGTGAGCTAGGGAACACCGGGGAGCTGTTTTTT. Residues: CASSELGNTGELFF.

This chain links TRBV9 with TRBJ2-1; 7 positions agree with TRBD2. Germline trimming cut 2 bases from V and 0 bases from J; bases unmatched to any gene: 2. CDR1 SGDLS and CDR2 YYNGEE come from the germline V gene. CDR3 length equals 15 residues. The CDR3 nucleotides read TGTGCCAGCAGCGTCCTAGCGGACTCCTACAATGAGCAGTTCTTC. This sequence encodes CASSVLADSYNEQFF.

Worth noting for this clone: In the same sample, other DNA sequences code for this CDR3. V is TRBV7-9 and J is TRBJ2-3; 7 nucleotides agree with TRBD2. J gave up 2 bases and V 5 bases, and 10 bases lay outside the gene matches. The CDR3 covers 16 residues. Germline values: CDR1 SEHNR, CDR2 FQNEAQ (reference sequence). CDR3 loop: CASSQEPSGPTDTQYF. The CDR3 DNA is TGTGCCAGCAGCCAGGAACCTAGCGGCCCCACAGATACGCAGTATTTT.

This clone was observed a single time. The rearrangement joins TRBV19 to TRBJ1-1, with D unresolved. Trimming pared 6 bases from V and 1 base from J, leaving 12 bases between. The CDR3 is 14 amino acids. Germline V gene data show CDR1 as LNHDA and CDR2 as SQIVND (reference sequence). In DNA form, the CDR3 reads TGTGCCAGTAGCATCCATCAGAAGAACACTGAAGCTTTCTTT. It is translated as CASSIHQKNTEAFF.

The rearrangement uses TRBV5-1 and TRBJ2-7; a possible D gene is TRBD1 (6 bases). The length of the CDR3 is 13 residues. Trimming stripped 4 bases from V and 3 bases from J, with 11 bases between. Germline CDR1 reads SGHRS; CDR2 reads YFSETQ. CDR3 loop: CASSASGDYEQYF. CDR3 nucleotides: TGCGCCAGCAGCGCCTCAGGGGACTACGAGCAGTACTTC.

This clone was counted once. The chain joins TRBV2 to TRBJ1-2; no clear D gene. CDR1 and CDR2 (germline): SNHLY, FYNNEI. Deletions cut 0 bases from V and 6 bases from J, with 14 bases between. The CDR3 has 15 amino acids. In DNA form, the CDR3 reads TGTGCCAGCAGTGAAGCGCTTCTGCCTTCACATGGCTACACCTTC. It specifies CASSEALLPSHGYTF.

The CDR3 DNA reads as TGCGCCAGCAGCTCCTGGGACACGGGGAATGAAAAACTGTTTTTT. Residues: CASSSWDTGNEKLFF. The chain employs TRBV5-1 and TRBJ1-4, with D possibly matching TRBD1 (6 bases). Germline CDR1 and CDR2: SGHRS and YFSETQ. V lost 3 bases and J 5 bases, leaving 14 bases between the germline ends. This CDR3 region has 15 residues.

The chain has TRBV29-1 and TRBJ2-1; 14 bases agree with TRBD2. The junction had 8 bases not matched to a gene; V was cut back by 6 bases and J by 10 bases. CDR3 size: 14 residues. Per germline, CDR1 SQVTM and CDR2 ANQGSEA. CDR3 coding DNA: TGCAGCGTAGGGGGACTAGCGGGAGAGAGGGAGCAGTTCTTC. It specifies CSVGGLAGEREQFF.

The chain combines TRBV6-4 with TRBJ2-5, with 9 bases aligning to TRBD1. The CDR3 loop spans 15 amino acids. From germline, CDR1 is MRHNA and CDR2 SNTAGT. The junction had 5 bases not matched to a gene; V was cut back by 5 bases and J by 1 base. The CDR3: CASSPTGGPQETQYF. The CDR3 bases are TGTGCCAGCAGTCCTACAGGGGGCCCCCAAGAGACCCAGTACTTC.

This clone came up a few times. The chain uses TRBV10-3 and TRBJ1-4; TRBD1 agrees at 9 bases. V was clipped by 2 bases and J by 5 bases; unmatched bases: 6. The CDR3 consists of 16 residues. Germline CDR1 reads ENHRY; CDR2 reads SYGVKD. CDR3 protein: CAISEPGTGKNEKLFF. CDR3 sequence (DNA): TGTGCCATCAGTGAGCCGGGGACAGGGAAAAATGAAAAACTGTTTTTT.

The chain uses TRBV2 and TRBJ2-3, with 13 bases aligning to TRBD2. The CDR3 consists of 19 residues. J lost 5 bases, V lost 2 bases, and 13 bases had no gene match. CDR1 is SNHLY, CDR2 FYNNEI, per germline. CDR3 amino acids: CASSEWGLAGRGGIDTQYF. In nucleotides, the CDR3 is TGTGCCAGCAGTGAATGGGGACTAGCGGGACGGGGCGGCATAGATACGCAGTATTTT. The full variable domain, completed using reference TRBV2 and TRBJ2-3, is EPEVTQTPSHQVTQMGQEVILRCVPISNHLYFYWYRQILGQKVEFLVSFYNNEISEKSEIFDDQFSVERPDGSNFTLKIRSTKLEDSAMYFCASSEWGLAGRGGIDTQYFGPGTRLTVL.

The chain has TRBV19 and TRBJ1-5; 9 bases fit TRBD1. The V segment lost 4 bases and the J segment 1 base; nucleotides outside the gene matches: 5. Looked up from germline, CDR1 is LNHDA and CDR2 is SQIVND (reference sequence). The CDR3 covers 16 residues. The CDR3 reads CASSTGQGKSNQPQHF. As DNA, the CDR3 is TGTGCCAGTAGTACTGGACAGGGGAAGAGCAATCAGCCCCAGCATTTT.

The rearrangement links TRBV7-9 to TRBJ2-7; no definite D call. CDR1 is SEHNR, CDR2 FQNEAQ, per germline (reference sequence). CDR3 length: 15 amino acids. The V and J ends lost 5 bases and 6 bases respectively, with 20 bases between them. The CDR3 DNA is TGTGCCAGCAGCCCCGCCTGGGCAGGTGAGGCCGAGCAGTACTTC. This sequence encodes CASSPAWAGEAEQYF.

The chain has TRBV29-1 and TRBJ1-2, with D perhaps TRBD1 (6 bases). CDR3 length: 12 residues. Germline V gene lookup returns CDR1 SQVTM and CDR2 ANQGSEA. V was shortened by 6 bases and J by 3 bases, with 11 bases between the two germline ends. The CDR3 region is CSVEGGHYGYTF. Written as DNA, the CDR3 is TGCAGCGTCGAGGGGGGGCACTATGGCTACACCTTC. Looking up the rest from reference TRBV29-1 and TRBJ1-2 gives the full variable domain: SAVISQKPSRDICQRGTSLTIQCQVDSQVTMMFWYRQQPGQSLTLIATANQGSEATYESGFVIDKFPISRPNLTFSTLTVSNMSPEDSSIYLCSVEGGHYGYTFGSGTRLTVV.

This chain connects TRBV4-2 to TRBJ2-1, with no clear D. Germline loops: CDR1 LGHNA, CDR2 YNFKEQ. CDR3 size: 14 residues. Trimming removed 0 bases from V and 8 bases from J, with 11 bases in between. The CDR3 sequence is CASSQDRASDEQFF. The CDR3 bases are TGTGCCAGCAGCCAAGATAGGGCAAGCGATGAGCAGTTCTTC.

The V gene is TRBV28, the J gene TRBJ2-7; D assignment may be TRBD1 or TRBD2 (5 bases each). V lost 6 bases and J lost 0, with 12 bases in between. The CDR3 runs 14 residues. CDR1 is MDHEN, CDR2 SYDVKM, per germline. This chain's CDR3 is CASSPVGPSYEQYF. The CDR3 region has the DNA TGTGCCAGCAGCCCCGTGGGACCCTCCTACGAGCAGTACTTC.